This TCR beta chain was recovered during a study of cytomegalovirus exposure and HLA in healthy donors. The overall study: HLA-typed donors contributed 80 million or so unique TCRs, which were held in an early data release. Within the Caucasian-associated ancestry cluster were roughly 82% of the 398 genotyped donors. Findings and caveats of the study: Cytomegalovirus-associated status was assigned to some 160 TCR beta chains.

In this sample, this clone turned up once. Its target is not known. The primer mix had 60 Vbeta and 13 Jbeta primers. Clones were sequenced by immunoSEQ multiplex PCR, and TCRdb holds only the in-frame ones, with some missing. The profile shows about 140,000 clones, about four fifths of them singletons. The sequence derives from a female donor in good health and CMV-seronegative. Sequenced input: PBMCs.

CDR3 loop: CASERGTSTDTQYF. The CDR3 DNA sequence: TGTGCCAGCGAACGGGGTACTAGCACAGATACGCAGTATTTT. The J gene is TRBJ2-3, the V gene TRBV11-3, with D perhaps matching TRBD2 (5 bases). CDR1 and CDR2 from the germline V gene are SGHNT and YENEEA. V was pared by 8 bases and J by 0 bases, with 12 bases between. CDR3 length: 14 residues.